This TCR beta chain was sequenced for a study of blood T cell repertoires in COVID-19. About the study: COVID-19 samples, acute and convalescent, were from the United States, Italy and Spain.

Per germline, CDR1 LGHDT and CDR2 YNNKEL (reference sequence). The CDR3 spans 15 residues. Trimming took off 1 base at V and 0 bases at J, with 10 bases between the two ends. As processed by the authors: Amplifying reference gene primers gave estimates of nucleated cell counts. Produced via immunoSEQ multiplex PCR; TCRdb's table is partial and in-frame only. That table supplies the V and J calls and clone size; D and trimming were determined from the DNA. There are about 200,000 clones in the sample; 70% to 90% occur only once, and more than 2% lies in the top ten. The clonotype comes from an older woman with COVID-19, enrolled during active disease. The gene calls are TRBV3-1 (or the pseudogene TRBV3-2) and TRBJ2-7; maybe TRBD2 (6 bases). The sample comprised peripheral blood. The CDR3 is CASSQGSGVSYEQYF. The CDR3 DNA reads TGTGCCAGCAGCCAAGGGTCGGGAGTCTCCTACGAGCAGTACTTC.